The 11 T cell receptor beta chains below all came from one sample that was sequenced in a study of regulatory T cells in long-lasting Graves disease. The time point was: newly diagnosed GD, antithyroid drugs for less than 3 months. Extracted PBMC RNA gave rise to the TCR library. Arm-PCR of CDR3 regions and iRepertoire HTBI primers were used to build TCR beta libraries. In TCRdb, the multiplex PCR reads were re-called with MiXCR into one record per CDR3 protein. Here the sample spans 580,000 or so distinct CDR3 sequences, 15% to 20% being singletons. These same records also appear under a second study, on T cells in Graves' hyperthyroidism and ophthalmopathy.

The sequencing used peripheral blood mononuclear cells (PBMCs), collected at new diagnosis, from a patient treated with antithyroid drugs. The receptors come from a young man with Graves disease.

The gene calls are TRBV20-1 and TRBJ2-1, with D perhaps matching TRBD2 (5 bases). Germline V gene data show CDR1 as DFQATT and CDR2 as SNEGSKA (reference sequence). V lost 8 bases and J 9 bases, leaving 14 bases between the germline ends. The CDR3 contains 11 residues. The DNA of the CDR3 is TGCAGTACTAACCTGAGGGTTGAGCAGTTCTTC. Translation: CSTNLRVEQFF.

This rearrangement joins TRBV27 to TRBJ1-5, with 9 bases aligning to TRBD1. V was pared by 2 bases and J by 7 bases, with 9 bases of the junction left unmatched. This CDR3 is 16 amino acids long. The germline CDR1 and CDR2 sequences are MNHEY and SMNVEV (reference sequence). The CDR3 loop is CASSLTGTGSRQPQHF. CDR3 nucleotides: TGTGCCAGCAGTTTAACCGGGACAGGGTCCAGGCAGCCCCAGCATTTT.

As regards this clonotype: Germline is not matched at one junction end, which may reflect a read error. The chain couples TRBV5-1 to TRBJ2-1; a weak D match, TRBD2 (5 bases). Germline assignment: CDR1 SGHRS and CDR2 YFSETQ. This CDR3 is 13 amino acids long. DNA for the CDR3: TGTGCCAGCAGCGTAGACTACTACAATGAGCAGTTCTTC. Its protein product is CASSVDYYNEQFF.

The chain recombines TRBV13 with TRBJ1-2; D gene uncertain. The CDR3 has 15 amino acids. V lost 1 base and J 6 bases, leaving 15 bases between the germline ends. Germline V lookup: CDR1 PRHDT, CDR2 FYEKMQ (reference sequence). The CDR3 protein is CASSLAHTPQDGYTF. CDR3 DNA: TGTGCCAGCAGCTTAGCCCACACTCCCCAGGATGGCTACACCTTC.

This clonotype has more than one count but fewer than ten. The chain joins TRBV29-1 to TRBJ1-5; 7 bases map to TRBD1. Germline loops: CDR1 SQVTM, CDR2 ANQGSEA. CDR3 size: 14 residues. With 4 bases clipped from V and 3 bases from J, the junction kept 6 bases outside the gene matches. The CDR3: CSVARGQTNQPQHF. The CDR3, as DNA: TGCAGCGTTGCTCGGGGACAGACCAATCAGCCCCAGCATTTT.

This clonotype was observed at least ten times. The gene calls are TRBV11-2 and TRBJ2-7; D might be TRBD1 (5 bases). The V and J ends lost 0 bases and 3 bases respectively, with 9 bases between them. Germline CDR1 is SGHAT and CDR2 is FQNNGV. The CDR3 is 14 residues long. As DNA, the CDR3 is TGTGCCAGCAGCTTAGATAGGGGCAACTACGAGCAGTACTTC. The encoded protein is CASSLDRGNYEQYF.

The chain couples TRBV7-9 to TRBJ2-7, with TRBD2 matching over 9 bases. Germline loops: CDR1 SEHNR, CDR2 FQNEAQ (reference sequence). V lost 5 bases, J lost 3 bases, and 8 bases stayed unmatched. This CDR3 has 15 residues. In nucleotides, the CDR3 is TGTGCCAGCAGCCGCGGACTAGCGAATGTCTACGAGCAGTACTTC. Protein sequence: CASSRGLANVYEQYF. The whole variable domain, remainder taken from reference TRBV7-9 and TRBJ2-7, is DTGVSQNPRHKITKRGQNVTFRCDPISEHNRLYWYRQTLGQGPEFLTYFQNEAQLEKSRLLSDRFSAERPKGSFSTLEIQRTEQGDSAMYLCASSRGLANVYEQYFGPGTRLTVT.

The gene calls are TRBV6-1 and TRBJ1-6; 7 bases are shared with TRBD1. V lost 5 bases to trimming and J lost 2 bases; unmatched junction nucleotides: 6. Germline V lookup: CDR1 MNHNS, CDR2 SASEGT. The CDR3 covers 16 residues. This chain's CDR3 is CASSRDRVTYNSPLHF. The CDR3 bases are TGTGCCAGCAGTCGCGACAGGGTTACCTATAATTCACCCCTCCACTTT.

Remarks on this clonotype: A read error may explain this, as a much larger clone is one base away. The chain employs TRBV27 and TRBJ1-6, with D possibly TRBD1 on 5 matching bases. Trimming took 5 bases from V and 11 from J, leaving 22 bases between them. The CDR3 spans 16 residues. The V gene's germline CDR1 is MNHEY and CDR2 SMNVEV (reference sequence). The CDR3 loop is CASSPTRGLHGTPLHF. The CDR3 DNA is TGTGCCAGCAGTCCCACGAGGGGATTACACGGGACACCCCTCCACTTT.

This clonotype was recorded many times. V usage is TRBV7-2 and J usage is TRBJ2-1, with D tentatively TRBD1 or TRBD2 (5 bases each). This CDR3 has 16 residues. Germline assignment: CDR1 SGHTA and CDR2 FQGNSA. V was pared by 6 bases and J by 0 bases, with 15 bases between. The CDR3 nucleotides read TGTGCCAGCAGTCCCTATAGCGACAGCTCCTACAATGAGCAGTTCTTC. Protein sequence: CASSPYSDSSYNEQFF.

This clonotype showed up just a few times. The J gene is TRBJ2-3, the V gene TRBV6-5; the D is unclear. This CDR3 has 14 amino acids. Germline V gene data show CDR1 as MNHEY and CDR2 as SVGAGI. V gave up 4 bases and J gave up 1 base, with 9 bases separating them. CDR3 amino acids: CASSSPWGTDTQYF. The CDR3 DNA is TGTGCCAGCAGTTCGCCATGGGGCACAGATACGCAGTATTTT.